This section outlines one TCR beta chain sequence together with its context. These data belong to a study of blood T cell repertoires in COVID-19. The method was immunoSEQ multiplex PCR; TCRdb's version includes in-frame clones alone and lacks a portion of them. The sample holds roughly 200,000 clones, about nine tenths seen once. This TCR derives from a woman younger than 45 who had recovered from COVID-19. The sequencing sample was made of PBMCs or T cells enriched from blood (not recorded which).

CDR3 coding DNA: TGCAGCGCCCTCCTGAGTAGCAATCAGCCCCAGCATTTT. Amino acid sequence: CSALLSSNQPQHF. The chain carries TRBV29-1 and TRBJ1-5; D not certain. CDR1 and CDR2 from the germline V gene are SQVTM and ANQGSEA. The CDR3 is 13 amino acids. V dropped 7 bases and J dropped 0 bases, with 10 bases sitting between them.